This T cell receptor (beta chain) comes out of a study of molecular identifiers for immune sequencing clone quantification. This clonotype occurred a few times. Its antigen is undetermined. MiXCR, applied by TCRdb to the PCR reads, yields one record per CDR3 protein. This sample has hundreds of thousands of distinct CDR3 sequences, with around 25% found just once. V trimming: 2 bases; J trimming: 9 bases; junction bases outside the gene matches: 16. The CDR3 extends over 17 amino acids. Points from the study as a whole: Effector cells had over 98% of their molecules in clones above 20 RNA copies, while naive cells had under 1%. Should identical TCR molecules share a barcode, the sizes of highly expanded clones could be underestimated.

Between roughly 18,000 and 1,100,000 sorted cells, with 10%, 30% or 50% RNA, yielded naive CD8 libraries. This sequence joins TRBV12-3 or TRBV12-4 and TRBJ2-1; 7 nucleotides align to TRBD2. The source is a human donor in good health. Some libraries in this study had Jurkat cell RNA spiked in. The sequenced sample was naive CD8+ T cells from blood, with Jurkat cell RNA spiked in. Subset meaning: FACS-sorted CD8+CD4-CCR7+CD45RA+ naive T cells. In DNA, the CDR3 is TGTGCCAGCAGTTTAAGGGGAGCGGGAAAAGTAGGTAGTGAGCAGTTCTTC. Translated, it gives CASSLRGAGKVGSEQFF.